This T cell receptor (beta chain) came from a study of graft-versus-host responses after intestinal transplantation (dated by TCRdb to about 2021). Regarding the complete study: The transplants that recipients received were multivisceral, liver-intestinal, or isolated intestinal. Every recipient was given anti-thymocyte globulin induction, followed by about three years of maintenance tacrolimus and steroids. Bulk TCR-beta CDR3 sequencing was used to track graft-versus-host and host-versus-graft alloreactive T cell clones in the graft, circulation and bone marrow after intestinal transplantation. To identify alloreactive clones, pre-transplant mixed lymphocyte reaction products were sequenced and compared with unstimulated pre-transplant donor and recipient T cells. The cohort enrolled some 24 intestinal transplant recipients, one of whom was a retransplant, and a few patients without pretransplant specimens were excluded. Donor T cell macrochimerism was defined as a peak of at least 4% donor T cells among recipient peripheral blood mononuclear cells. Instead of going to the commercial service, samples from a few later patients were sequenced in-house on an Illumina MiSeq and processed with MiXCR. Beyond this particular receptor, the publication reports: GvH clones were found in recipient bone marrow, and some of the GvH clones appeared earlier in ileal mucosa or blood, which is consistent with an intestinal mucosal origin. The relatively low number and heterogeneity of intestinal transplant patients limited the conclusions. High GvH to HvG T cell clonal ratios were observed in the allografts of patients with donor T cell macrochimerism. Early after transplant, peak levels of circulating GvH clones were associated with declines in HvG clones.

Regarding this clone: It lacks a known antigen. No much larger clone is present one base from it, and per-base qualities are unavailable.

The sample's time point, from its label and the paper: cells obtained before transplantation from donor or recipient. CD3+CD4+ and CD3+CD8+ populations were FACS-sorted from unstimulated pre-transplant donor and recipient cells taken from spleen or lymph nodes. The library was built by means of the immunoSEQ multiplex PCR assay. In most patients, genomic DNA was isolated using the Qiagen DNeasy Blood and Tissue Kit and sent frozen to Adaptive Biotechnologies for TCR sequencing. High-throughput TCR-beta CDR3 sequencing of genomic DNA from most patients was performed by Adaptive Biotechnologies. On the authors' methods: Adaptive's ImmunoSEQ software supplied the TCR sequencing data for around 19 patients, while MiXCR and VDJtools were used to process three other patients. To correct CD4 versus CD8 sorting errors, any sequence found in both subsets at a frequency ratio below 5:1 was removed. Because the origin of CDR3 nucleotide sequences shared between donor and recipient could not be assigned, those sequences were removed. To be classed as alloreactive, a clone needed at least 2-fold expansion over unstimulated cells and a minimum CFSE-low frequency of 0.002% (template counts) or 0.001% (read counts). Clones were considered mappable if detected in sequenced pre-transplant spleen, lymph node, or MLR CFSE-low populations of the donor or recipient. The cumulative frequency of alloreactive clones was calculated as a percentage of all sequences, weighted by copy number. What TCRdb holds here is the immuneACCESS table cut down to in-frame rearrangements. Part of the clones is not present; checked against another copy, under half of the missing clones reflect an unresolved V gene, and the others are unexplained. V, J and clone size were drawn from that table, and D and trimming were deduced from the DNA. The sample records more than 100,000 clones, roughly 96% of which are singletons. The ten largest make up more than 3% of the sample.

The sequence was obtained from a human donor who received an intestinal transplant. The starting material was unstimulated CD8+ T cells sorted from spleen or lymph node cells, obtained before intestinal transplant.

The CDR3 here reads CASRYSPGTVYTDTQYF. The DNA reads as follows: TGTGCCAGCAGGTACTCCCCCGGGACAGTTTACACAGATACGCAGTATTTT. The rearranged segments are TRBV11-2 and TRBJ2-3; 7 junctional bases match TRBD1. Here V drops 6 bases and J drops 2 bases, and the junction holds 14 bases not matched to any gene. From cysteine to phenylalanine, the CDR3 is 17 amino acids long. Of the read, only the CDR3 DNA is kept; its 51 bases are in frame from base 1. According to the germline V gene, CDR1 reads SGHAT and CDR2 reads FQNNGV. Full variable domain (CDR3 extended with the reference TRBV11-2 and TRBJ2-3 proteins): EAGVAQSPRYKIIEKRQSVAFWCNPISGHATLYWYQQILGQGPKLLIQFQNNGVVDDSQLPKDRFSAERLKGVDSTLKIQPAKLEDSAVYLCASRYSPGTVYTDTQYFGPGTRLTVL.